The 13 T cell receptor beta chains reported below all come from one sample, sequenced in a study of cytomegalovirus exposure and HLA in healthy donors. TCRdb's table, derived via immunoSEQ multiplex PCR, lists solely in-frame clones and lacks some. In the table there are a few hundred thousand clones, around 90% of which are singletons. The sequenced material came from PBMCs. The receptors come from a woman between 18 and 30 years old in good health and CMV-seronegative.

The chain is built from TRBV7-6 and TRBJ2-1; 8 nucleotides match TRBD2. The germline CDR1 and CDR2 sequences are SGHVS and FNYEAQ. This CDR3 region has 15 residues. V was clipped by 2 bases and J by 4 bases; unmatched bases: 4. This CDR3 reads CASSLTAGVYNEQFF. The CDR3 nucleotides read TGTGCCAGCAGCTTAACAGCGGGGGTGTACAATGAGCAGTTCTTC.

The V call is TRBV23-1, the J call TRBJ2-3; D might be TRBD1 (6 bases). TRBV23-1 is recorded as an ORF, its role being uncertain. V lost 0 bases and J lost 2, with 12 bases in between. The length of the CDR3 is 16 residues. The CDR3 region is CASSQSEDRNTDTQYF. The CDR3 DNA sequence: TGCGCCAGCAGTCAATCGGAAGACAGGAACACAGATACGCAGTATTTT.

This clone was detected a few times. The V gene is TRBV7-9, the J gene TRBJ1-6; weak D call: TRBD1 (5 bases). The V end was cut by 1 base, the J end by 9 bases, with 13 bases between. From germline, CDR1 is SEHNR and CDR2 FQNEAQ (reference sequence). The CDR3 sequence is 15 residues long. The CDR3 is CASSLDPTVTSPLHF. In nucleotides, the CDR3 is TGTGCCAGCAGCTTAGACCCGACAGTGACTTCACCCCTCCACTTT.

The V and J genes are TRBV5-1 and TRBJ1-2, with D possibly TRBD1 on 6 matching bases. This CDR3 contains 14 residues. Looked up from germline, CDR1 is SGHRS and CDR2 is YFSETQ. Trimming removed 1 base from V and 2 bases from J, with 9 bases in between. The CDR3 nucleotides read TGCGCCAGCAGCTTGCCCGGGACAAACTATGGCTACACCTTC. It specifies CASSLPGTNYGYTF.

The V call is TRBV7-6, the J call TRBJ2-7, with D perhaps matching TRBD2 (6 bases). The CDR3 loop spans 13 amino acids. V was cut by 7 bases and J by 6 bases, with 16 bases left in between. Germline assignment: CDR1 SGHVS and CDR2 FNYEAQ. This chain's CDR3 is CASNSGRAGEQYF. CDR3 sequence (DNA): TGTGCCAGCAACTCAGGGCGAGCGGGCGAGCAGTACTTC.

This clone was found once. The rearrangement uses TRBV18 and TRBJ2-5; TRBD1 matches at 7 bases. Trimming removed 6 bases from V and 5 bases from J; junction bases left unmatched: 9. This CDR3 contains 14 residues. Germline V gene data show CDR1 as KGHSH and CDR2 as LQKENI. In DNA form, the CDR3 reads TGTGCCAGCTCCCCGGACAGGCGGCGTGAGACCCAGTACTTC. This gives the protein CASSPDRRRETQYF. Variable domain in full (rest from reference TRBV18 and TRBJ2-5): NAGVMQNPRHLVRRRGQEARLRCSPMKGHSHVYWYRQLPEEGLKFMVYLQKENIIDESGMPKERFSAEFPKEGPSILRIQQVVRGDSAAYFCASSPDRRRETQYFGPGTRLLVL.

The CDR3 loop is CASSVTGLSTEAFF. The CDR3 DNA is TGTGCCAGCAGCGTAACCGGACTGAGCACTGAAGCTTTCTTT. This chain uses TRBV9 with TRBJ1-1, with D unresolved. The germline V gene encodes CDR1 SGDLS and CDR2 YYNGEE. V shed 1 base and J shed 4 bases, with 11 bases lying between them. The CDR3 has 14 amino acids.

The rearrangement joins TRBV6-5 to TRBJ2-7; 7 bases line up with TRBD2. Germline values: CDR1 MNHEY, CDR2 SVGAGI. The J segment lost 0 bases and the V segment lost 2 bases, leaving 4 bases of the junction unmatched. The CDR3 sequence is 15 residues long. CDR3 in amino acids: CASSYEGGDSYEQYF. CDR3 bases: TGTGCCAGCAGTTACGAGGGAGGGGACTCCTACGAGCAGTACTTC.

This sequence joins TRBV7-8 and TRBJ1-2; possible D gene TRBD1, 5 bases. The CDR3 spans 14 residues. V was shortened by 2 bases and J by 2 bases, with 9 bases between the two germline ends. Looked up from germline, CDR1 is SGHVS and CDR2 is FQNEAQ. The CDR3 region has the DNA TGTGCCAGCAGCTTATTCCCAGGGAACTATGGCTACACCTTC. This codes for CASSLFPGNYGYTF.

The V call is TRBV7-8, the J call TRBJ2-7; 7 positions agree with TRBD2. This CDR3 has 15 residues. V trimming: 5 bases; J trimming: 2 bases; junction bases outside the gene matches: 9. The germline V gene encodes CDR1 SGHVS and CDR2 FQNEAQ. CDR3 nucleotides: TGTGCCAGCAGCCTCGGGGGAGGGGCTACCTACGAGCAGTACTTC. Encoded protein: CASSLGGGATYEQYF.

The genes are TRBV2 and TRBJ2-7; 7 bases are a match to TRBD2. This CDR3 has 14 amino acids. Germline CDR1 SNHLY, CDR2 FYNNEI. V was clipped by 8 bases and J by 4 bases; unmatched bases: 11. In nucleotides, the CDR3 is TGTGCCAGCTGGGACCGCGGGAGAGAGTACGAGCAGTACTTC. Protein sequence: CASWDRGREYEQYF.

In its sample, this clone was seen a few times. The rearrangement joins TRBV10-3 to TRBJ1-2, with D hard to call. The CDR3 runs to 12 residues. Trimming shortened V by 6 bases and J by 7 bases, and 12 bases separated the two germline ends. Germline assignment: CDR1 ENHRY and CDR2 SYGVKD. CDR3 DNA sequence: TGTGCCATCAGCCCCCGTGAGCGTGGCTACACCTTC. It encodes CAISPRERGYTF.

This rearrangement joins TRBV19 to TRBJ2-7; possibly TRBD1 for D (5 bases). Germline V gene sequence: CDR1 LNHDA, CDR2 SQIVND (reference sequence). The CDR3 contains 13 residues. V was clipped by 8 bases and J by 0 bases, with 11 bases between them. Here the CDR3 DNA reads TGTGCCAGTTCTGGACATCCCTCCTACGAGCAGTACTTC. It yields the protein CASSGHPSYEQYF.